Below, one TCR beta chain is given with its context. Which antigen it targets is not known. Qualities for individual bases were not recorded, and no much larger clone is one base off. The data were obtained in a study of shared T cell receptors in the human thymus (dated by TCRdb to about 2021). Study-wide context: The study investigated the way shared, self-reactive T-cell receptor alpha chains are produced in the human thymus.

To prepare the library, the immunoSEQ multiplex PCR assay was applied. In TCRdb, the immuneACCESS table is reduced to in-frame sequences with V and J assigned. These tables do not hold every clone; where another copy was compared, an unresolved V gene accounts for under half, and the others remain unexplained. Counted in this sample were about 500,000 clones; 75% to 80% of them appeared once. The ten largest clones take up 0.013% of the sample. The same data also went into a second study, on human thymus T cells. The second paper states: In Finland, the donors were immunologically healthy infants who were having open corrective cardiac surgery for congenital heart defects. The thymus tissue came from surgical resects taken out during corrective cardiac surgery. Biased V and J gene segment usage appeared to be present in both thymic and peripheral blood repertoires. Highly overlapping thymic TCR repertoires among unrelated individuals were reported in the related research. The study described the TCR alpha and beta repertoires in under ten infant thymus samples and a few matching peripheral blood samples. Donor ages ranging from roughly 6 to 244 days were recorded, and about six male and two female infants were included in the cohort. Thymocytes were mechanically released from the tissue and were stored as pellets of roughly 9.5-34 million cells at -70 degrees C. A QIAsymphony instrument was used to extract genomic DNA from the frozen cell pellets. Using the immunoSEQ multiplex PCR assay, the TCRB and TCRAD loci were amplified from a standardized quantity of quality-controlled genomic DNA. The amplicons spanned the V(D)J region and were long enough to cover the CDR3 and allow V and J genes to be identified. Through the commercial immunoSEQ service, the amplicons were sequenced on an Illumina platform. Corrections for primer bias and sequencing errors followed previously described methods, while TCRAD and TCRB definitions were based on the IMGT database. Repertoires were analysed with immunoSEQ Analyzer 3.0 and VDJTools, covering basic statistics, V/J segment usage, diversity estimates, rarefaction and pairwise overlap. To estimate diversity, the Chao1, ChaoE, Efron-Thisted, Shannon and inverse Simpson indices were applied, and diversity was also estimated on datasets down-sampled to the smallest sample. Repertoire overlap used strict matching of CDR3 nucleotide sequence, V gene and J gene, with Jaccard-based multidimensional scaling clustering. On average, thymus samples gave 750,000 to 1,000,000 unique TCRB clonotypes, whereas blood samples gave 75,000 to 85,000.

Sequencing was done on a sample of thymocytes. The TCR comes from a boy under two years old with a congenital heart defect. Donor details come from another sample of the same person, matched by shared clones.

The sequenced DNA is TGCGCCAGCAGCCCCTACCAGACAGCACCCTCCTACGAGCAGTACTTC. Its translation is CASSPYQTAPSYEQYF. The chain links TRBV5-1 with TRBJ2-7; matching of 5 bases hints at TRBD1 as the D gene. Trimming removed 4 bases from V and 0 bases from J, leaving 17 bases between the germline ends. For CDR1 and CDR2, the germline V gene lists SGHRS and YFSETQ. The CDR3 runs 16 amino acids, cysteine and phenylalanine included. Here the CDR3 DNA is all that survives: 48 bases in frame from base 1.